The 25 T cell receptor beta chains presented below share a single source sample, sequenced in a study of monozygotic twins with cystic fibrosis. Clones were sequenced by immunoSEQ multiplex PCR, and TCRdb holds only the in-frame ones, with some missing. The sample lists approximately 11,000 clones, approximately 85% occurring once. The sequenced sample was blood. These receptors were taken from a man between 18 and 29 years old with cystic fibrosis.

DNA of the CDR3: TGCGCCAGCAGCCAAGACTTCGACAGGGTAGCTGAAGCTTTCTTT. This codes for CASSQDFDRVAEAFF. The chain employs TRBV4-1 and TRBJ1-1, with 7 nucleotides matching TRBD1. The CDR3 runs 15 residues. Germline V CDR1 and CDR2: MGHRA, YSYEKL. Trimming removed 0 bases from V and 6 bases from J; junction bases left unmatched: 7.

The chain carries TRBV27 and TRBJ2-3, with 9 bases identical to TRBD1. This CDR3 spans 20 amino acids. The trim removed 0 bases at V and 0 bases at J, leaving 13 bases unmatched. Germline V lookup: CDR1 MNHEY, CDR2 SMNVEV (reference sequence). The CDR3 DNA follows: TGTGCCAGCAGTTTATCTTACCCCGGGACAGGGTCGCCCAGCACAGATACGCAGTATTTT. Its protein is CASSLSYPGTGSPSTDTQYF.

This chain joins TRBV7-7 and TRBJ2-5; D is ambiguous. The germline gives CDR1 SSHAT, CDR2 FNYEAQ (reference sequence). The CDR3 is 13 residues long. The ends were cut back, 0 bases at V and 0 bases at J, with 2 bases in the middle. In DNA, the CDR3 is TGTGCCAGCAGCTTAGCCCACCAAGAGACCCAGTACTTC. Translation: CASSLAHQETQYF.

The V and J genes are TRBV9 and TRBJ1-3; unclear D gene. The CDR3 length is 15 residues. V was shortened by 3 bases and J by 0 bases, with 10 bases between the two germline ends. Germline CDR1 is SGDLS and CDR2 is YYNGEE. Here the CDR3 DNA reads TGTGCCAGCAGCGCTACGTGGGACTCTGGAAACACCATATATTTT. Its translation is CASSATWDSGNTIYF.

This clone was detected a few times. CDR3 in DNA: TGTGCCAGCAGATCCACGACCAGCAAGAGTGAGACCCAGTACTTC. Amino acid sequence: CASRSTTSKSETQYF. This chain joins TRBV5-4 and TRBJ2-5; no firm D call. CDR3 length equals 15 residues. Germline V CDR1 and CDR2: SGHNT, YYREEE (reference sequence). V dropped 5 bases and J dropped 5 bases, with 19 bases sitting between them.

J is TRBJ2-5 and V is TRBV9; 7 bases agree with TRBD1. Looked up from germline, CDR1 is SGDLS and CDR2 is YYNGEE. Trimming cost V 0 bases and J 1 base; bases outside gene matches: 0. This CDR3 contains 14 residues. The CDR3, as DNA: TGTGCCAGCAGCGTAGGGGACAGCCAAGAGACCCAGTACTTC. Translation gives CASSVGDSQETQYF.

The chain links TRBV5-4 to TRBJ2-7; D ambiguous. The V end lost 0 bases, the J end lost 4 bases, and 5 bases lay between the germline ends. CDR1 is SGHNT and CDR2 is YYREEE in the germline V gene (reference sequence). This CDR3 has 12 amino acids. The CDR3 reads CASSLGGYEQYF. The CDR3 DNA is TGTGCCAGCAGCTTGGGGGGTTACGAGCAGTACTTC.

The gene calls are TRBV6-4 and TRBJ1-1; no reliable D call. Germline V lookup: CDR1 MRHNA, CDR2 SNTAGT. The length of the CDR3 is 13 residues. Trimming took off 4 bases at V and 1 base at J, with 7 bases between the two ends. DNA for the CDR3: TGTGCCAGCAGTGCCCGGTGGAACACTGAAGCTTTCTTT. Its protein product is CASSARWNTEAFF.

The chain joins TRBV21-1 to TRBJ2-2; TRBD2 is taken as the D call from the table, unchecked against the DNA. TRBV21-1 is a known pseudogene. The length of the CDR3 is 16 residues. CDR3: CAKLTPTHSRTGELFF. In nucleotides, the CDR3 is TGTGCCAAGCTCACCCCCACCCACTCTAGAACCGGGGAGCTGTTTTTT.

The CDR3 DNA reads as TGTGCCAGAGATGGACAGGGCGGTAGCGAGCAGTACTTC. Its protein is CARDGQGGSEQYF. J is TRBJ2-7 and V is TRBV2; TRBD1 aligns across 8 bases. CDR1 and CDR2 (germline): SNHLY, FYNNEI. With V trimmed by 9 bases and J by 6 bases, 10 bases remained unmatched. The CDR3 is 13 residues long.

The chain is built from TRBV19 and TRBJ2-7, with a weak D call TRBD1 (5 bases). CDR1 and CDR2 from the germline V gene are LNHDA and SQIVND (reference sequence). The CDR3 covers 12 residues. The ends were cut back, 5 bases at V and 6 bases at J, with 11 bases in the middle. Here the CDR3 DNA reads TGTGCCAGTAGTTTTGGGGCGAGCGAGCAGTACTTC. Its protein product is CASSFGASEQYF.

The V call is TRBV6-6, the J call TRBJ2-3; D is unresolved. The CDR3 extends over 12 amino acids. In germline, CDR1 is MNHNY, CDR2 SVGAGI (reference sequence). The V gene lost 2 bases and the J gene lost 5 bases, with 5 bases spanning the gap. The CDR3 DNA reads TGTGCCAGCAGTTACGCGGAAGATACGCAGTATTTT. This sequence encodes CASSYAEDTQYF.

In its sample, this clone was seen once. As DNA, the CDR3 is TGTGCCAGCTGGGACCCCTACGAGCAGTACTTC. The encoded protein is CASWDPYEQYF. The chain joins TRBV6-1 to TRBJ2-7; D assignment may be TRBD1 or TRBD2 (5 bases each). CDR3 size: 11 residues. V shed 8 bases and J shed 2 bases, with 7 bases lying between them. Germline CDR1 and CDR2: MNHNS and SASEGT.

The V gene is TRBV9, the J gene TRBJ2-4, with TRBD2 identical over 14 bases. The V segment lost 2 bases and the J segment 9 bases; nucleotides outside the gene matches: 10. CDR1 is SGDLS, CDR2 YYNGEE, per germline. This CDR3 contains 17 residues. The DNA of the CDR3 is TGTGCCAGCAGCGTTGGACTAGCGGGAGGCCCCGCGGCCATTCAGTACTTC. Its protein is CASSVGLAGGPAAIQYF.

In this sample, this clone turned up a few times. The rearrangement links TRBV9 to TRBJ2-7, with TRBD2 matching over 8 bases. The CDR3 extends over 14 amino acids. Looked up from germline, CDR1 is SGDLS and CDR2 is YYNGEE. V was clipped by 0 bases and J by 3 bases; unmatched bases: 2. The CDR3 nucleotides read TGTGCCAGCAGCGTAGACGGGAGGGTCTACGAGCAGTACTTC. Translation gives CASSVDGRVYEQYF.

J is TRBJ2-3 and V is TRBV18, with D tentatively TRBD2 (6 bases). The length of the CDR3 is 14 residues. The V gene lost 3 bases and the J gene lost 4 bases, with 11 bases spanning the gap. Germline-derived CDR1 and CDR2 are KGHSH and LQKENI. The CDR3 region has the DNA TGTGCCAGCTCACCGATGGGAGGAGCAGATACGCAGTATTTT. As protein: CASSPMGGADTQYF.

The J gene is TRBJ2-2, the V gene TRBV6-4; D unresolved. The CDR3 covers 15 residues. Germline V gene data show CDR1 as MRHNA and CDR2 as SNTAGT. Trimming cost V 0 bases and J 4 bases, with 9 bases left between them. The CDR3 region has the DNA TGTGCCAGCAGTGACTCGGCTCTTTTCACCGGGGAGCTGTTTTTT. Amino acid sequence: CASSDSALFTGELFF.

The chain combines TRBV30 with TRBJ1-3, with D hard to call. This CDR3 contains 13 residues. Trimming took off 1 base at V and 1 base at J, with 5 bases between the two ends. The germline V gene encodes CDR1 GTSNPN and CDR2 SVGIG (reference sequence). In nucleotides, the CDR3 is TGTGCCTGGAGTGCCGGTTCTGGAAACACCATATATTTT. Amino acid sequence: CAWSAGSGNTIYF.

The CDR3 DNA sequence: TGTGCCAGCAGCCATTTTATTGGGACGGTCACCGGGGAGCTGTTTTTT. Translated: CASSHFIGTVTGELFF. This chain connects TRBV14 to TRBJ2-2, with D perhaps given as TRBD1 or TRBD2 (5 bases each). This CDR3 has 16 residues. With 3 bases removed from V and 4 bases from J, the gap between germline ends came to 15 bases. The V gene's germline CDR1 is SGHDN and CDR2 FVKESK.

This clone is a singleton in its sample. This chain uses TRBV19 with TRBJ2-1; D may be TRBD1 or TRBD2 (5 bases each). There are 13 residues in the CDR3. V gave up 7 bases and J gave up 4 bases, with 11 bases separating them. Per germline, CDR1 LNHDA and CDR2 SQIVND (reference sequence). CDR3 nucleotides: TGTGCCAGTACCCTGGGACGGTACAATGAGCAGTTCTTC. Amino acids: CASTLGRYNEQFF.

The chain is built from TRBV7-9 and TRBJ2-5; 9 bases agree with TRBD2. CDR1 and CDR2 from the germline V gene are SEHNR and FQNEAQ (reference sequence). This CDR3 comprises 16 residues. J was trimmed by 2 bases and V by 6 bases; bases with no gene match: 10. The CDR3 here is CASRLAGFGLQETQYF. CDR3 DNA sequence: TGTGCCAGCAGACTAGCGGGCTTCGGGCTACAAGAGACCCAGTACTTC.

The chain links TRBV5-4 to TRBJ2-7; no definite D call. The V gene's germline CDR1 is SGHNT and CDR2 YYREEE (reference sequence). V gave up 0 bases and J gave up 1 base, with 11 bases separating them. This CDR3 is 15 amino acids long. The CDR3 protein is CASSLGGVLSYEQYF. CDR3 DNA sequence: TGTGCCAGCAGCTTGGGTGGGGTCCTTTCCTACGAGCAGTACTTC. Looking up the rest from reference TRBV5-4 and TRBJ2-7 gives the full variable domain: ETGVTQSPTHLIKTRGQQVTLRCSSQSGHNTVSWYQQALGQGPQFIFQYYREEENGRGNFPPRFSGLQFPNYSSELNVNALELDDSALYLCASSLGGVLSYEQYFGPGTRLTVT.

This clone has a single count. J is TRBJ1-1 and V is TRBV6-5; TRBD1 matches 7 bases. CDR1 and CDR2 from the germline V gene are MNHEY and SVGAGI. This CDR3 has 12 residues. The junction had 5 bases not matched to a gene; V was cut back by 2 bases and J by 11 bases. CDR3 sequence: CASSYDRVGAFF. In nucleotides, the CDR3 is TGTGCCAGCAGTTACGACAGGGTCGGGGCTTTCTTT.

Written as DNA, the CDR3 is TGTGCCAGCAGCTTTTCTACAGGGACGAGAAACACTGAAGCTTTCTTT. Its translation is CASSFSTGTRNTEAFF. The chain has TRBV7-2 and TRBJ1-1, with D possibly TRBD1 on 6 matching bases. Germline V gene data show CDR1 as SGHTA and CDR2 as FQGNSA. V was pared by 3 bases and J by 2 bases, with 16 bases between. This CDR3 has 16 residues.

The chain couples TRBV21-1 to TRBJ2-7; TRBD1, the table's D call, lacks a check against the DNA. TRBV21-1 constitutes a pseudogene. The CDR3 consists of 14 residues. DNA of the CDR3: TGTGCCAGCAGCAAGCCAGGGGGCTCCTACGAGCAGTACTTC. This translates into CASSKPGGSYEQYF.